This paragraph covers one T cell receptor (beta chain) sequence. The target antigen is unknown. This specimen comes from a study of CD8 T cells in ankylosing spondylitis. Each CDR3 protein gets one entry after TCRdb re-called the 5' RACE reads with MiXCR. In the table there are 150,000 to 200,000 distinct CDR3 sequences, over 10% of which are singletons. Germline-derived CDR1 and CDR2 are SEHNR and FQNEAQ (reference sequence). The CDR3 runs to 16 residues. V was clipped by 3 bases and J by 4 bases, with 17 bases between them. Points from the study as a whole: In reactive arthritis synovial fluid and blood, some motif variants had been reported before. CD8+ cells made up the disease-linked clones, which were relatively rare in peripheral blood.

V usage is TRBV7-9 and J usage is TRBJ2-3; perhaps TRBD2 as D (6 bases). The receptor was isolated from a female donor with ankylosing spondylitis or in good health (not recorded which). Sequenced material: blood, either unsorted or a sorted T cell fraction (not recorded which). The CDR3 here is CASSLGNSGRSDTQYF. Written as DNA, the CDR3 is TGTGCCAGCAGCTTGGGGAATAGCGGAAGGTCAGATACGCAGTATTTT.